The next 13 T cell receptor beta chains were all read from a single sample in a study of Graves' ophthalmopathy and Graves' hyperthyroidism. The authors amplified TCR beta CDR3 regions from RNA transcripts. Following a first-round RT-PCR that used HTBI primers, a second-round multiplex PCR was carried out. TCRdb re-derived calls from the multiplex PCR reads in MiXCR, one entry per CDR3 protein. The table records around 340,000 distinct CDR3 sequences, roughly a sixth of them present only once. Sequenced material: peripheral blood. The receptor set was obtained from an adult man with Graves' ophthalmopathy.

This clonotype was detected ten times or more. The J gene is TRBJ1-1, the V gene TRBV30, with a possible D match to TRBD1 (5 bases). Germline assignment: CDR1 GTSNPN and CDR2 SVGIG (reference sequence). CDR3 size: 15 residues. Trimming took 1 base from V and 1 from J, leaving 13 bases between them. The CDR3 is CAWSAFYRSNTEAFF. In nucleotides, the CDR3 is TGTGCCTGGAGTGCTTTCTACAGGTCGAACACTGAAGCTTTCTTT.

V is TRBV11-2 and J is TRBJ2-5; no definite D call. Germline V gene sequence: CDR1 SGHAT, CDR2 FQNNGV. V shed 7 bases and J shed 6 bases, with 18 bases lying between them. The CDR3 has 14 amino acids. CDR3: CASTPSTGRQTQYF. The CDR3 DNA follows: TGTGCCAGCACCCCGTCGACGGGCAGGCAGACCCAGTACTTC. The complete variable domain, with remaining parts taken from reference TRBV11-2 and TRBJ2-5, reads EAGVAQSPRYKIIEKRQSVAFWCNPISGHATLYWYQQILGQGPKLLIQFQNNGVVDDSQLPKDRFSAERLKGVDSTLKIQPAKLEDSAVYLCASTPSTGRQTQYFGPGTRLLVL.

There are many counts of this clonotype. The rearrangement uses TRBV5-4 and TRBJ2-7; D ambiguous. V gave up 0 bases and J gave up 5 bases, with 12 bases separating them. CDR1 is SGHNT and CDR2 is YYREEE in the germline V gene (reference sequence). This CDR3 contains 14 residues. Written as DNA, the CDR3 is TGTGCCAGCAGCTTGGATCACCGCACCAACGAGCAGTACTTC. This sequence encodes CASSLDHRTNEQYF.

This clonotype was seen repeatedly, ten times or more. CDR3 sequence reads: CASRGTGSYEQYF. The DNA of the CDR3 is TGTGCCAGCAGAGGGACAGGGAGCTACGAGCAGTACTTC. The chain combines TRBV2 with TRBJ2-7; 9 bases align to TRBD1. Per germline, CDR1 SNHLY and CDR2 FYNNEI. The CDR3 is made up of 13 amino acids. Losses at the gene ends were 6 bases for V and 3 bases for J; bases not matched to a gene: 3. The full variable domain, in which reference TRBV2 and TRBJ2-7 provide the parts outside the CDR3, is EPEVTQTPSHQVTQMGQEVILRCVPISNHLYFYWYRQILGQKVEFLVSFYNNEISEKSEIFDDQFSVERPDGSNFTLKIRSTKLEDSAMYFCASRGTGSYEQYFGPGTRLTVT.

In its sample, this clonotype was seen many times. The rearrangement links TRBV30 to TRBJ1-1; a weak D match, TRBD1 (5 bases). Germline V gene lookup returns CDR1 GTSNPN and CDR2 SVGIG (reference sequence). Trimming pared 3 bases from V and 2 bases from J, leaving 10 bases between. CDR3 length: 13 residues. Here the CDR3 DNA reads TGTGCCTGGAGCCCAGGGAAAAACACTGAAGCTTTCTTT. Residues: CAWSPGKNTEAFF.

The DNA for the CDR3 is TGTGCCAGCAGTTTTGGAGCTCCGGGTAATCAGCCCCAGCATTTT. Translating gives CASSFGAPGNQPQHF. This chain joins TRBV27 and TRBJ1-5; D not certain. The germline V gene encodes CDR1 MNHEY and CDR2 SMNVEV (reference sequence). With 3 bases removed from V and 4 bases from J, the gap between germline ends came to 13 bases. The CDR3 length is 15 residues.

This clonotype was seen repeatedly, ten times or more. As DNA, the CDR3 is TGTGCCAGCAGCTTAGCCTCCCCTGGCTACGAGCAGTACTTC. Its protein product is CASSLASPGYEQYF. V gene TRBV7-6 combines with J gene TRBJ2-7; D unresolved. The CDR3 contains 14 residues. The germline gives CDR1 SGHVS, CDR2 FNYEAQ. Trimming cost V 0 bases and J 3 bases, with 9 bases left between them.

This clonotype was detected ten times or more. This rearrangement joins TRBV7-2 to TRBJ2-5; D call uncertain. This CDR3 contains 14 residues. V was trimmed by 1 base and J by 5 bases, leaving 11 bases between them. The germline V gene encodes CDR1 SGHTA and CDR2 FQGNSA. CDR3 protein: CASSLGGMGETQYF. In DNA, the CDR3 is TGTGCCAGCAGCTTAGGTGGGATGGGGGAGACCCAGTACTTC. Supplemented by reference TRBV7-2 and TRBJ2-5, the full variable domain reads GAGVSQSPSNKVTEKGKDVELRCDPISGHTALYWYRQSLGQGLEFLIYFQGNSAPDKSGLPSDRFSAERTGGSVSTLTIQRTQQEDSAVYLCASSLGGMGETQYFGPGTRLLVL.

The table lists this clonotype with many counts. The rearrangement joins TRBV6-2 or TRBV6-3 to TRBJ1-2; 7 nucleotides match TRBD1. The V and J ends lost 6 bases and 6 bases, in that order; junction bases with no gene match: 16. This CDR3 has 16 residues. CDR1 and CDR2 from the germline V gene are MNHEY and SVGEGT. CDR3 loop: CASSDLPTQGGDGYTF. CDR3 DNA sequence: TGTGCCAGCAGCGACCTACCGACGCAGGGGGGGGATGGCTACACCTTC.

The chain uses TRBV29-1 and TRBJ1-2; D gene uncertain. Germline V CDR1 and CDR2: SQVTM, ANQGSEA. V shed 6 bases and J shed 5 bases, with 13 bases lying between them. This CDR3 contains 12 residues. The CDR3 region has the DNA TGCAGCGTATGGATACTGACTTATGGCTACACCTTC. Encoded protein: CSVWILTYGYTF.

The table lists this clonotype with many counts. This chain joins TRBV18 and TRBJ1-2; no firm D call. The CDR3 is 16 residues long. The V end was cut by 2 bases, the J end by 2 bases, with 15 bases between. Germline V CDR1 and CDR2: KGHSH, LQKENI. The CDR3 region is CASSPGIRNVNYGYTF. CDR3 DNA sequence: TGTGCCAGCTCACCAGGGATCCGAAACGTGAACTATGGCTACACCTTC.

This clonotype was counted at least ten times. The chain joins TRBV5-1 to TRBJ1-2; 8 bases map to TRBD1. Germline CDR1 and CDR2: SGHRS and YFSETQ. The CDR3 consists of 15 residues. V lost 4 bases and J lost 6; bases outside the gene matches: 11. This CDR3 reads CASSLYRGDSDGYTF. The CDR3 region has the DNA TGCGCCAGCAGCCTGTACAGGGGGGACTCCGATGGCTACACCTTC.

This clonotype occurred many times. The CDR3 region has the DNA TGTGCCAGCAGCTTGGCAGGGACGGGGGAGCAGTACTTC. It codes for CASSLAGTGEQYF. V is TRBV7-2 and J is TRBJ2-7, with D possibly being TRBD1 or TRBD2 (5 bases each). The V and J ends lost 3 bases and 7 bases respectively, with 13 bases between them. The germline V gene has CDR1 SGHTA and CDR2 FQGNSA. This CDR3 contains 13 residues.